Listed below are T cell receptor beta chains from one sample, sequenced in a study of blood T cell repertoires in COVID-19. Here immunoSEQ multiplex PCR was the method, and the copy in TCRdb shows in-frame clones only, minus some. The table includes more than 150,000 clones, approximately 80% detected once. The specimen was peripheral blood. All receptors derive from a woman aged 80 or older with COVID-19, enrolled during active disease. The CDR3 runs from the conserved cysteine through the conserved F or W. Fields, in order: clone size, V gene, D gene, J gene, CDR3 protein, CDR3 DNA. D genes are given only for firm matches. Some rows have no size entry. The others give once, few or many, or a class for an expanded clone.

clone_size: NA
v_call: TRBV6-5
d_call: NA
j_call: TRBJ1-1
cdr3_aa: CASSYSTDWNTEAFF
cdr3_nt: TGTGCCAGCAGTTACTCTACAGATTGGAACACTGAAGCTTTCTTT

clone_size: NA
v_call: TRBV28
d_call: NA
j_call: TRBJ1-2
cdr3_aa: CASSFGGYGYTF
cdr3_nt: TGTGCCAGCAGTTTTGGAGGCTATGGCTACACCTTC

clone_size: NA
v_call: TRBV20-1
d_call: NA
j_call: TRBJ2-1
cdr3_aa: CSARDGQEQFF
cdr3_nt: TGCAGTGCTAGAGACGGACAGGAGCAGTTCTTC

clone_size: NA
v_call: TRBV19
d_call: TRBD1
j_call: TRBJ1-1
cdr3_aa: CASTQGAGNTEAFF
cdr3_nt: TGTGCCAGTACACAGGGGGCGGGGAACACTGAAGCTTTCTTT

clone_size: few
v_call: TRBV5-6
d_call: TRBD2
j_call: TRBJ2-5
cdr3_aa: CASSLRLAFFQETQYF
cdr3_nt: TGTGCCAGCAGCTTAAGACTAGCTTTCTTCCAAGAGACCCAGTACTTC

clone_size: NA
v_call: TRBV2
d_call: TRBD1
j_call: TRBJ1-6
cdr3_aa: CASSTRTGLNSPLHF
cdr3_nt: TGTGCCAGCAGTACCCGGACAGGACTTAATTCACCCCTCCACTTT

clone_size: few
v_call: TRBV7-2
d_call: NA
j_call: TRBJ1-4
cdr3_aa: CASTSGQTLGKLFF
cdr3_nt: TGTGCCAGCACCTCGGGACAAACTCTAGGAAAACTGTTTTTT

clone_size: NA
v_call: TRBV7-6
d_call: TRBD1
j_call: TRBJ2-1
cdr3_aa: CASSPDRGVYNEQFF
cdr3_nt: TGTGCCAGCAGCCCGGACAGGGGGGTATACAATGAGCAGTTCTTC

clone_size: NA
v_call: TRBV4-1
d_call: TRBD2
j_call: TRBJ2-3
cdr3_aa: CASSQGTSWTSGGAKDTQYF
cdr3_nt: TGCGCCAGCAGCCAAGGGACATCCTGGACTAGCGGGGGGGCTAAAGATACGCAGTATTTT

clone_size: NA
v_call: TRBV4-1
d_call: TRBD2
j_call: TRBJ2-3
cdr3_aa: CASSQETSLAGGGTQYF
cdr3_nt: TGCGCCAGCAGCCAAGAAACGTCGCTAGCGGGGGGGGGTACGCAGTATTTT

clone_size: once
v_call: TRBV3-1/TRBV3-2
d_call: TRBD1
j_call: TRBJ2-7
cdr3_aa: CASSHNRDRAYEQYF
cdr3_nt: TGTGCCAGCAGCCACAACCGGGACAGGGCCTACGAGCAGTACTTC

clone_size: NA
v_call: TRBV6-4
d_call: NA
j_call: TRBJ2-1
cdr3_aa: CASSDSQGSGNEQFF
cdr3_nt: TGTGCCAGCAGTGACTCCCAGGGTTCTGGCAATGAGCAGTTCTTC

clone_size: NA
v_call: TRBV3-1/TRBV3-2
d_call: NA
j_call: TRBJ1-4
cdr3_aa: CASSVGVRTTNEKLFF
cdr3_nt: TGTGCCAGCAGCGTCGGAGTGAGGACAACTAATGAAAAACTGTTTTTT

clone_size: NA
v_call: TRBV3-1/TRBV3-2
d_call: NA
j_call: TRBJ1-2
cdr3_aa: CASSQGGGSYGYTF
cdr3_nt: TGTGCCAGCAGCCAAGGGGGTGGGAGCTATGGCTACACCTTC

clone_size: NA
v_call: TRBV7-2
d_call: NA
j_call: TRBJ1-6
cdr3_aa: CASSLVRRPLNSPLHF
cdr3_nt: TGTGCCAGCAGCTTAGTGCGGCGCCCACTTAATTCACCCCTCCACTTT